The 32 T cell receptor beta chains below come from one sample, sequenced in a study of blood T cell repertoires in COVID-19. TCRdb's table, derived via immunoSEQ multiplex PCR, lists solely in-frame clones and lacks some. The sample has under 250,000 clones, roughly 82% seen once. The sequenced sample was peripheral blood. All receptors come from a woman of 80 years or more with COVID-19, enrolled during active disease.

The V call is TRBV19, the J call TRBJ2-6; D is unclear. V was clipped by 1 base and J by 1 base, with 8 bases between them. The length of the CDR3 is 16 residues. CDR1 LNHDA and CDR2 SQIVND come from the germline V gene (reference sequence). The CDR3 protein is CASSIAPGSGANVLTF. In DNA, the CDR3 is TGTGCCAGTAGTATAGCTCCCGGTTCTGGGGCCAACGTCCTGACTTTC. Using reference TRBV19 and TRBJ2-6 for the parts outside the CDR3, the full variable domain is DGGITQSPKYLFRKEGQNVTLSCEQNLNHDAMYWYRQDPGQGLRLIYYSQIVNDFQKGDIAEGYSVSREKKESFPLTVTSAQKNPTAFYLCASSIAPGSGANVLTFGAGSRLTVL.

V is TRBV2 and J is TRBJ1-4; weak D call: TRBD1 (5 bases). Between the trimmed V and J ends, which lost 1 base and 3 bases, there was a span of 12 bases. Germline assignment: CDR1 SNHLY and CDR2 FYNNEI. There are 16 residues in the CDR3. The CDR3 nucleotides read TGTGCCAGCAGTGAAGTTGGGAGGGGAGCTAATGAAAAACTGTTTTTT. As protein: CASSEVGRGANEKLFF.

The count of this clone is one. This chain joins TRBV18 and TRBJ2-3; 8 bases align to TRBD2. CDR1 KGHSH and CDR2 LQKENI come from the germline V gene. CDR3 length: 14 amino acids. The ends lost 2 bases at V and 5 bases at J; junction bases unmatched: 3. For the CDR3, the DNA is TGTGCCAGCTCACCAACAGCGGGGGTAGATACGCAGTATTTT. It encodes CASSPTAGVDTQYF. The full variable domain, with the rest looked up from reference TRBV18 and TRBJ2-3, is NAGVMQNPRHLVRRRGQEARLRCSPMKGHSHVYWYRQLPEEGLKFMVYLQKENIIDESGMPKERFSAEFPKEGPSILRIQQVVRGDSAAYFCASSPTAGVDTQYFGPGTRLTVL.

This rearrangement joins TRBV28 to TRBJ2-1; TRBD1 is a possible D gene (6 bases). Germline CDR1 MDHEN, CDR2 SYDVKM. The V end was cut by 4 bases, the J end by 5 bases, with 18 bases between. The CDR3 loop spans 16 amino acids. The CDR3 nucleotides are TGTGCCAGCAGTTCCCCAGGGGTGCCCGCAAACAATGAGCAGTTCTTC. The encoded protein is CASSSPGVPANNEQFF. Drawing the rest from reference TRBV28 and TRBJ2-1, the complete variable domain is DVKVTQSSRYLVKRTGEKVFLECVQDMDHENMFWYRQDPGLGLRLIYFSYDVKMKEKGDIPEGYSVSREKKERFSLILESASTNQTSMYLCASSSPGVPANNEQFFGPGTRLTVL.

The chain joins TRBV4-1 to TRBJ2-7, with TRBD2 as a possible D gene (5 bases). The CDR3 is 14 residues long. From germline, CDR1 is MGHRA and CDR2 YSYEKL. V was trimmed by 4 bases and J by 4 bases, leaving 14 bases between them. CDR3 sequence: CASSPQTGLYEQYV. The CDR3 DNA is TGCGCCAGCAGCCCTCAGACCGGACTGTACGAGCAGTACGTC.

The chain recombines TRBV20-1 with TRBJ2-5; D gene uncertain. CDR1 is DFQATT and CDR2 is SNEGSKA in the germline V gene (reference sequence). Deletions cut 5 bases from V and 2 bases from J, with 6 bases between. The CDR3 totals 11 residues. Here the CDR3 DNA reads TGCAGTGCTTTCAGTCAAGAGACCCAGTACTTC. This gives the protein CSAFSQETQYF.

The J gene is TRBJ1-2, the V gene TRBV10-3; D not resolved. Per germline, CDR1 ENHRY and CDR2 SYGVKD. The V end was cut by 11 bases, the J end by 4 bases, with 17 bases between. The CDR3 length is 13 residues. CDR3 in amino acids: CASLRPEVYGYTF. CDR3 in DNA: TGTGCCTCCTTGAGGCCGGAGGTCTATGGCTACACCTTC.

The chain links TRBV6-2 or TRBV6-3 to TRBJ2-5; TRBD1 might be the D (6 bases). Looked up from germline, CDR1 is MNHEY and CDR2 is SVGEGT. The ends were cut back, 2 bases at V and 4 bases at J, with 11 bases in the middle. There are 14 residues in the CDR3. CDR3 loop: CASSYGGGPETQYF. For the CDR3, the DNA is TGTGCCAGCAGTTACGGGGGCGGTCCAGAGACCCAGTACTTC.

This chain joins TRBV15 and TRBJ1-6; D remains unclear. The CDR3 is 15 residues long. Germline CDR1 is LNHNV and CDR2 is YYDKDF (reference sequence). Trimming left V 0 bases short and J 7 bases short, with 10 bases between. CDR3 sequence (DNA): TGTGCCACCAGCAGAGATCAACAGTCGAATTCACCCCTCCACTTT. This sequence encodes CATSRDQQSNSPLHF.

V usage is TRBV6-1 and J usage is TRBJ2-3; TRBD2 aligns across 11 bases. Germline trimming cut 4 bases from V and 2 bases from J; bases unmatched to any gene: 11. This CDR3 spans 18 amino acids. Germline loops: CDR1 MNHNS, CDR2 SASEGT. The CDR3 here is CASSGGWIAGGNTDTQYF. The DNA of the CDR3 is TGTGCCAGCAGTGGAGGCTGGATAGCGGGGGGGAACACAGATACGCAGTATTTT.

This rearrangement joins TRBV6-5 to TRBJ2-2; the match to TRBD2 covers 7 bases. This CDR3 spans 15 amino acids. Trimming took 7 bases from V and 1 from J; bases not matched to a gene: 6. CDR1 is MNHEY, CDR2 SVGAGI, per germline. This CDR3 is CASKLIAGNTGELFF. The CDR3 DNA reads as TGTGCCAGCAAGTTAATAGCGGGGAACACCGGGGAGCTGTTTTTT.

This chain connects TRBV18 to TRBJ2-1; 8 bases are a match to TRBD2. The CDR3 totals 14 residues. Trimming removed 5 bases from V and 6 bases from J; junction bases left unmatched: 6. CDR1 is KGHSH and CDR2 is LQKENI in the germline V gene. The CDR3 region has the DNA TGTGCCAGCTCAACCGGGACTAGAGGCAATGAGCAGTTCTTC. Translated, it gives CASSTGTRGNEQFF.

The V gene is TRBV6-5, the J gene TRBJ2-1, with 10 bases identical to TRBD2. Per the germline V gene, CDR1 is MNHEY and CDR2 is SVGAGI. V shed 6 bases and J 7 bases; nucleotides not matched to a gene: 3. The CDR3 length is 13 residues. The CDR3 sequence: CASRGSGRNEQFF. CDR3 sequence (DNA): TGTGCCAGCAGAGGTAGCGGGAGGAATGAGCAGTTCTTC.

The chain employs TRBV9 and TRBJ2-2; TRBD2 agrees at 7 bases. J lost 8 bases, V lost 1 base, and 8 bases had no gene match. Germline V gene data show CDR1 as SGDLS and CDR2 as YYNGEE. The CDR3 consists of 15 residues. CDR3 sequence reads: CASSVTPGGPGELFF. As DNA, the CDR3 is TGTGCCAGCAGCGTAACCCCGGGGGGACCTGGGGAGCTGTTTTTT.

The chain carries TRBV6-5 and TRBJ2-7; 7 bases are a match to TRBD2. The CDR3 loop spans 15 amino acids. Germline lookup yields CDR1 MNHEY and CDR2 SVGAGI. V shed 6 bases, J shed 0 bases, and the junction held 8 bases outside the gene matches. CDR3 coding DNA: TGTGCCAGCAGCCCACTGCGGGACTACTCCTACGAGCAGTACTTC. This codes for CASSPLRDYSYEQYF.

The rearrangement links TRBV23-1 to TRBJ1-3; D unresolved. TRBV23-1 is given ORF status, its function remaining uncertain. The V and J ends lost 7 bases and 4 bases respectively, with 11 bases between them. This CDR3 comprises 13 residues. The CDR3: CASMLPPGNTIYF. In DNA, the CDR3 is TGCGCCAGCATGCTACCGCCAGGAAACACCATATATTTT.

V gene TRBV5-1 combines with J gene TRBJ2-1; 8 bases map to TRBD2. J lost 7 bases, V lost 0 bases, and 6 bases had no gene match. Germline lookup yields CDR1 SGHRS and CDR2 YFSETQ. The CDR3 has 15 residues. CDR3: CASSLGTAGANEQFF. The CDR3 DNA is TGCGCCAGCAGCTTGGGGACAGCGGGGGCGAATGAGCAGTTCTTC.

J is TRBJ2-1 and V is TRBV5-1; the match to TRBD1 covers 10 bases. This CDR3 region has 14 residues. CDR1 and CDR2 (germline): SGHRS, YFSETQ. The J segment lost 7 bases and the V segment lost 0 bases, leaving 1 base of the junction unmatched. CDR3 region: CASSLGGQGNEQFF. CDR3 DNA sequence: TGCGCCAGCAGCTTGGGGGGACAGGGGAATGAGCAGTTCTTC.

V gene TRBV5-1 combines with J gene TRBJ2-2; TRBD1 might be the D (6 bases). Germline V CDR1 and CDR2: SGHRS, YFSETQ. V gave up 2 bases and J gave up 3 bases, with 11 bases separating them. CDR3 size: 15 residues. The CDR3 DNA sequence: TGCGCCAGCAGCTTATTAACAGGGTACACCGGGGAGCTGTTTTTT. Translation: CASSLLTGYTGELFF.

V gene TRBV3-1 (or the pseudogene TRBV3-2) combines with J gene TRBJ1-5; 10 bases are shared with TRBD1. Trimming took 3 bases from V and 6 from J; bases not matched to a gene: 8. The CDR3 extends over 16 amino acids. CDR1 is LGHDT, CDR2 YNNKEL, per germline (reference sequence). The CDR3: CASSQSTGGAGQPQHF. For the CDR3, the DNA is TGTGCCAGCAGCCAGTCGACAGGGGGCGCGGGTCAGCCCCAGCATTTT.

The chain combines TRBV3-1 (or the pseudogene TRBV3-2) with TRBJ2-7; tentative D call: TRBD2 (7 bases). Per the germline V gene, CDR1 is LGHDT and CDR2 is YNNKEL (reference sequence). The CDR3 sequence is 16 residues long. V lost 4 bases and J lost 2, with 18 bases in between. CDR3 DNA sequence: TGTGCCAGCAGCCTCCTCTCCGGGGGGCTCGCCTACGAGCAGTACTTC. Protein product: CASSLLSGGLAYEQYF.

This sequence joins TRBV5-6 and TRBJ1-4; D is possibly TRBD1 (6 bases). The V gene's germline CDR1 is SGHDT and CDR2 YYEEEE. V gave up 4 bases and J gave up 0 bases, with 10 bases separating them. The CDR3 extends over 15 amino acids. In nucleotides, the CDR3 is TGTGCCAGCAGCCCGGGACAAGCAACTAATGAAAAACTGTTTTTT. Translation: CASSPGQATNEKLFF. The complete variable domain, with remaining parts taken from reference TRBV5-6 and TRBJ1-4, reads DAGVTQSPTHLIKTRGQQVTLRCSPKSGHDTVSWYQQALGQGPQFIFQYYEEEERQRGNFPDRFSGHQFPNYSSELNVNALLLGDSALYLCASSPGQATNEKLFFGSGTQLSVL.

This chain links TRBV7-3 with TRBJ1-1; a weak D match, TRBD1 (6 bases). Trimming removed 5 bases from V and 6 bases from J, with 16 bases in between. CDR3 length: 14 residues. Germline CDR1 and CDR2: SGHTA and FQGTGA. The CDR3 spells CASSATRGGSEAFF. The CDR3 DNA is TGTGCCAGCAGCGCCACGCGGGGGGGCTCTGAAGCTTTCTTT.

CDR3 sequence reads: CASSRTGVGTEAFF. CDR3 DNA: TGTGCCAGCAGTCGTACAGGGGTGGGCACTGAAGCTTTCTTT. The gene calls are TRBV6-5 and TRBJ1-1; 7 positions match TRBD1. Germline trimming cut 5 bases from V and 4 bases from J; bases unmatched to any gene: 7. This CDR3 spans 14 amino acids. CDR1 and CDR2 from the germline V gene are MNHEY and SVGAGI.

The rearrangement joins TRBV7-2 to TRBJ1-5; TRBD1 might be the D (6 bases). Deletions cut 5 bases from V and 1 base from J, with 9 bases between. This CDR3 spans 14 amino acids. The V gene's germline CDR1 is SGHTA and CDR2 FQGNSA. The CDR3 nucleotides are TGTGCCAGCAGCCAGGGGATGAGCAATCAGCCCCAGCATTTT. Translation gives CASSQGMSNQPQHF.

There are a few counts of this clone. This chain uses TRBV20-1 with TRBJ2-3; 15 nucleotides match TRBD2. This CDR3 region has 19 residues. V lost 3 bases, J lost 2 bases, and 12 bases stayed unmatched. Germline CDR1 is DFQATT and CDR2 is SNEGSKA (reference sequence). The CDR3, as DNA: TGCAGTGCTAGTGGGACTAGCGGGGGGCCCACCACCGACACAGATACGCAGTATTTT. Amino acids: CSASGTSGGPTTDTDTQYF.

The chain uses TRBV6-1 and TRBJ1-1; the D gene is possibly TRBD1 (5 bases). Trimming removed 6 bases at V and 7 bases at J, with 15 bases between. Germline CDR1 is MNHNS and CDR2 is SASEGT. The CDR3 has 13 residues. CDR3: CASRLLTGNEAFF. Written as DNA, the CDR3 is TGTGCCAGCAGACTTCTAACAGGCAATGAAGCTTTCTTT.

The chain links TRBV18 to TRBJ2-5, with D perhaps TRBD2 (6 bases). V gave up 5 bases and J gave up 2 bases, with 9 bases separating them. The CDR3 runs to 13 residues. Germline values: CDR1 KGHSH, CDR2 LQKENI. This CDR3 is CASSGGLQETQYF. CDR3 in DNA: TGTGCCAGCTCAGGGGGACTGCAAGAGACCCAGTACTTC.

Only a few counts were recorded for this clone. The V and J genes are TRBV5-1 and TRBJ1-4, with D possibly being TRBD1 (5 bases). Germline CDR1 and CDR2: SGHRS and YFSETQ. CDR3 length: 15 amino acids. V was clipped by 0 bases and J by 5 bases, with 11 bases between them. The CDR3 coding sequence is TGCGCCAGCAGCTTGGCCCGTGGGGGGAATGAAAAACTGTTTTTT. Its protein product is CASSLARGGNEKLFF. The full variable domain, its missing parts supplied by reference TRBV5-1 and TRBJ1-4, is KAGVTQTPRYLIKTRGQQVTLSCSPISGHRSVSWYQQTPGQGLQFLFEYFSETQRNKGNFPGRFSGRQFSNSRSEMNVSTLELGDSALYLCASSLARGGNEKLFFGSGTQLSVL.

The chain employs TRBV27 and TRBJ2-1; no firm D call. The length of the CDR3 is 13 residues. Per germline, CDR1 MNHEY and CDR2 SMNVEV (reference sequence). V lost 0 bases and J 4 bases, leaving 4 bases between the germline ends. For the CDR3, the DNA is TGTGCCAGCAGTTTATCCAGATACAATGAGCAGTTCTTC. It yields the protein CASSLSRYNEQFF.

The chain carries TRBV5-1 and TRBJ1-2, with 8 nucleotides matching TRBD1. Germline V lookup: CDR1 SGHRS, CDR2 YFSETQ. This CDR3 region has 15 residues. With V trimmed by 3 bases and J by 4 bases, 8 bases remained unmatched. The CDR3: CASSSGQGWAYGYTF. In DNA, the CDR3 is TGCGCCAGCAGCTCCGGACAGGGTTGGGCCTATGGCTACACCTTC. Variable domain in full (rest from reference TRBV5-1 and TRBJ1-2): KAGVTQTPRYLIKTRGQQVTLSCSPISGHRSVSWYQQTPGQGLQFLFEYFSETQRNKGNFPGRFSGRQFSNSRSEMNVSTLELGDSALYLCASSSGQGWAYGYTFGSGTRLTVV.

V is TRBV5-1 and J is TRBJ2-3; 7 nucleotides agree with TRBD1. The CDR3 loop spans 14 amino acids. Germline trimming cut 2 bases from V and 6 bases from J; bases unmatched to any gene: 6. Per germline, CDR1 SGHRS and CDR2 YFSETQ. Here the CDR3 DNA reads TGCGCCAGCAGCTTAGACAGGGCATGGGATACGCAGTATTTT. This gives the protein CASSLDRAWDTQYF.